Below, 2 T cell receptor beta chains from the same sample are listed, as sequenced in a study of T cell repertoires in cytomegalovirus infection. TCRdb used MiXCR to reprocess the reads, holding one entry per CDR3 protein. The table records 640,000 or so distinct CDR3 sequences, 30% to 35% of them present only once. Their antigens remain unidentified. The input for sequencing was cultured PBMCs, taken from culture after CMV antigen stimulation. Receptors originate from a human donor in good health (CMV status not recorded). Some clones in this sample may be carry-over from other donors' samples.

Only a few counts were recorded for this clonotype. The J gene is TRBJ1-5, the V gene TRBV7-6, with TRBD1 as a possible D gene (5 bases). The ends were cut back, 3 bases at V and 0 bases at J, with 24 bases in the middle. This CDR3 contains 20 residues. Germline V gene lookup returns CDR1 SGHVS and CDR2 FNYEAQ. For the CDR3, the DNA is TGTGCCAGCAGCTTTAGCTCCTCGGCAGGCCCAGGGTATAGCAATCAGCCCCAGCATTTT. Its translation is CASSFSSSAGPGYSNQPQHF.

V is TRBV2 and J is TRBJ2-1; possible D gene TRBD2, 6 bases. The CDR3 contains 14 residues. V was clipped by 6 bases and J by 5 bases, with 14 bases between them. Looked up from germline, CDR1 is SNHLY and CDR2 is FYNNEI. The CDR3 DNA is TGTGCCAGCAGCCCAGAGGGACTTAACAATGAGCAGTTCTTC. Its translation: CASSPEGLNNEQFF. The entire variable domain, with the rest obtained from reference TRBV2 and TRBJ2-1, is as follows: EPEVTQTPSHQVTQMGQEVILRCVPISNHLYFYWYRQILGQKVEFLVSFYNNEISEKSEIFDDQFSVERPDGSNFTLKIRSTKLEDSAMYFCASSPEGLNNEQFFGPGTRLTVL.